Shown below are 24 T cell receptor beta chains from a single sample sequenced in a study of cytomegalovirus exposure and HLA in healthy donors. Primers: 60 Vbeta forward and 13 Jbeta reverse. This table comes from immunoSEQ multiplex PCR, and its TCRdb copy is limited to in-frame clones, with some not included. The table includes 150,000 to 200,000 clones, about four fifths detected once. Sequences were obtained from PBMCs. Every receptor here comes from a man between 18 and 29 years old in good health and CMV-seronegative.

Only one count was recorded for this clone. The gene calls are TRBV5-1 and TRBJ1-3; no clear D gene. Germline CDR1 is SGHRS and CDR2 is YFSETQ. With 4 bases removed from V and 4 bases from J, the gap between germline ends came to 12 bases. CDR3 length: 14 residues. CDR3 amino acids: CASSITTEGNTIYF. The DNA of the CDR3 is TGCGCCAGCAGCATCACGACGGAGGGAAACACCATATATTTT.

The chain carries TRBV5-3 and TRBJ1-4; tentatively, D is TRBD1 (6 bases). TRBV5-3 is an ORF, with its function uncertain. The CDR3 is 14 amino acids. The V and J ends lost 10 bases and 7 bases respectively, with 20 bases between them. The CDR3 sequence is CAPRMDSLIEKLFF. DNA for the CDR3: TGTGCCCCCAGGATGGACAGTCTTATTGAAAAACTGTTTTTT.

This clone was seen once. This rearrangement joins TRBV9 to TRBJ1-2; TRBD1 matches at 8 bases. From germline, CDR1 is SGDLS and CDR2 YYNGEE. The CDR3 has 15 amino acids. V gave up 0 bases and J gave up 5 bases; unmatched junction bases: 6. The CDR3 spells CASSVESRGRYGYTF. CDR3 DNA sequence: TGTGCCAGCAGCGTAGAGAGCAGGGGGCGTTATGGCTACACCTTC.

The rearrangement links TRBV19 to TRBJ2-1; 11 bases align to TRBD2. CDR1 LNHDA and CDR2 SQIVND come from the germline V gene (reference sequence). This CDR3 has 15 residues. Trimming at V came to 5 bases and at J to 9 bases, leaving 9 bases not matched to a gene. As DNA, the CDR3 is TGTGCCAGTAGTGTATCCGGGACTAGCGGATTTGAGCAGTTCTTC. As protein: CASSVSGTSGFEQFF.

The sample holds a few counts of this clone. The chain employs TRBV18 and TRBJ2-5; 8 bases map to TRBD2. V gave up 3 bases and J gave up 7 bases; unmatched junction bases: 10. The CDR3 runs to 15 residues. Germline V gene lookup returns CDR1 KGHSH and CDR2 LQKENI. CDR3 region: CASSPPTSGGGTQYF. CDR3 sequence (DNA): TGTGCCAGCTCACCTCCCACTAGCGGAGGCGGGACCCAGTACTTC.

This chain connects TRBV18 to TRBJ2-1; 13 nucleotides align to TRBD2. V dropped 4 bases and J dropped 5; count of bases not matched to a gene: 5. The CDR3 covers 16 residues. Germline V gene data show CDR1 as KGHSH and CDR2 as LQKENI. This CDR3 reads CASSRQTSGGNNEQFF. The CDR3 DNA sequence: TGTGCCAGCTCACGACAGACTAGCGGGGGGAACAATGAGCAGTTCTTC.

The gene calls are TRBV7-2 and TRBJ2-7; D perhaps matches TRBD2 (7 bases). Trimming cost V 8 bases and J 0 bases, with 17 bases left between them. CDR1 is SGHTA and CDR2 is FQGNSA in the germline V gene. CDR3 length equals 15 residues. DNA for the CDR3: TGTGCCAGCGGCCCCTCTGGGGGGGCCTCCTACGAGCAGTACTTC. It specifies CASGPSGGASYEQYF.

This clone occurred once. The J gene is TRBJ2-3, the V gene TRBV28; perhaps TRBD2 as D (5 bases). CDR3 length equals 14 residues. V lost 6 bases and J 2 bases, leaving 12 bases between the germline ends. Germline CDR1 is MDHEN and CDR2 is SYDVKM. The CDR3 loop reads CASRTGSTTDTQYF. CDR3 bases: TGTGCCAGCAGAACGGGATCCACCACAGATACGCAGTATTTT.

The CDR3 nucleotides are TGCGCCAGCAGCTCATTCTCAGGGGTACAAGAGACCCAGTACTTC. Protein: CASSSFSGVQETQYF. The rearrangement uses TRBV5-1 and TRBJ2-5; possible D gene TRBD1, 6 bases. Trimming removed 3 bases from V and 2 bases from J, with 14 bases in between. This CDR3 has 15 amino acids. Germline lookup yields CDR1 SGHRS and CDR2 YFSETQ.

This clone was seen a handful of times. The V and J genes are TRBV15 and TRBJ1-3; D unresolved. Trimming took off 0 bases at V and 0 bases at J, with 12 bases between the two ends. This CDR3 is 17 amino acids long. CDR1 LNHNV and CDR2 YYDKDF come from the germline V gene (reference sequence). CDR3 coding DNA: TGTGCCACCAGCAGAGATCTACGGAGAGACTCTGGAAACACCATATATTTT. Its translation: CATSRDLRRDSGNTIYF. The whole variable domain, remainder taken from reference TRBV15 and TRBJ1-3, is DAMVIQNPRYQVTQFGKPVTLSCSQTLNHNVMYWYQQKSSQAPKLLFHYYDKDFNNEADTPDNFQSRRPNTSFCFLDIRSPGLGDTAMYLCATSRDLRRDSGNTIYFGEGSWLTVV.

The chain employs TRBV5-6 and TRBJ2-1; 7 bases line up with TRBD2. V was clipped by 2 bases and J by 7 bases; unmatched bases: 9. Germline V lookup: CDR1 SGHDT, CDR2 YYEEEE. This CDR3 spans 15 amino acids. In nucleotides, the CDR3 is TGTGCCAGCAGCTTTGGCGCGGGAGCGGTAAATGAGCAGTTCTTC. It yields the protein CASSFGAGAVNEQFF.

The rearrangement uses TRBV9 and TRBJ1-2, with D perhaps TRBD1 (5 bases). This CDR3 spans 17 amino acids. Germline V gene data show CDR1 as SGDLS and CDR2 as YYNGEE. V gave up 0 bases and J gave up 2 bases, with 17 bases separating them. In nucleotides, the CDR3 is TGTGCCAGCAGCGTAGGGATAGGGACTATACGAAACTATGGCTACACCTTC. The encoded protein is CASSVGIGTIRNYGYTF.

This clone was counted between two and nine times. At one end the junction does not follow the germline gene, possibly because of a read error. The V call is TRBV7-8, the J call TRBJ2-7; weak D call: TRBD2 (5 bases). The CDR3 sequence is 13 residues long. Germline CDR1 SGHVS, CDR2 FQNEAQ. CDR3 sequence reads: CASSGENRPEEYF. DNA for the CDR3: TGTGCCAGCAGCGGGGAGAACCGACCCGAGGAGTACTTC.

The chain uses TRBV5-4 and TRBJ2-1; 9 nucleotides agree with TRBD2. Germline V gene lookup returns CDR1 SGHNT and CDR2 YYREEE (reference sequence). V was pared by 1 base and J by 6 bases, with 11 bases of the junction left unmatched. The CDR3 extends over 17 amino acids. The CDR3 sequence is CASSLRASGIPSNEQFF. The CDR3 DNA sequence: TGTGCCAGCAGCTTGCGGGCTAGCGGGATTCCATCCAATGAGCAGTTCTTC.

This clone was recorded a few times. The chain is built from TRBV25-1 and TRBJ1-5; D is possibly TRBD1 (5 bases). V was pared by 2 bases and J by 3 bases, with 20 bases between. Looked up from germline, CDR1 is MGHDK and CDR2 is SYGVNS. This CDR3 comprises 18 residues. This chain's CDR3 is CASSEPVFGQRHNQPQHF. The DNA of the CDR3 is TGTGCCAGCAGTGAACCTGTCTTCGGACAAAGACACAATCAGCCCCAGCATTTT.

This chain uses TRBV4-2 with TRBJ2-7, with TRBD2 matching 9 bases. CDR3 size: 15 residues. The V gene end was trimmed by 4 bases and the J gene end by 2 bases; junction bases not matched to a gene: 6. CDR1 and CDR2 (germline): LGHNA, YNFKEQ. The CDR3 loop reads CASSPILAGTYEQYF. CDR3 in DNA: TGTGCCAGCAGCCCCATTCTAGCGGGGACCTACGAGCAGTACTTC.

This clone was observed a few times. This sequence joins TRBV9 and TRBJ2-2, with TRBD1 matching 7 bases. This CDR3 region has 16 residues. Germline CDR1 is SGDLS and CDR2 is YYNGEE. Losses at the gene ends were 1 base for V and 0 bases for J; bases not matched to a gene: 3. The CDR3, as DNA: TGTGCCAGCAGCGTATTGGGGACAGCGAACACCGGGGAGCTGTTTTTT. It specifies CASSVLGTANTGELFF.

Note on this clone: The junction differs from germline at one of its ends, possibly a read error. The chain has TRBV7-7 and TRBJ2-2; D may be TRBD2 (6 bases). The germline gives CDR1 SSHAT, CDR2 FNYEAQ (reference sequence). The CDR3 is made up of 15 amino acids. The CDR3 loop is CASSFGDSNTGELFF. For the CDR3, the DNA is TGTGCTAGCAGCTTCGGGGACTCGAACACCGGGGAGCTGTTTTTT.

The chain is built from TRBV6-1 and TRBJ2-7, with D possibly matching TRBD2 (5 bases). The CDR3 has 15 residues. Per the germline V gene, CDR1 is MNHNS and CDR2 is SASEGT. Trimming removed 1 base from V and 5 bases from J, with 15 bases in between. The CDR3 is CASSEGAALRDEQYF. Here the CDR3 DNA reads TGTGCCAGCAGTGAAGGGGCAGCTTTGAGGGACGAGCAGTACTTC.

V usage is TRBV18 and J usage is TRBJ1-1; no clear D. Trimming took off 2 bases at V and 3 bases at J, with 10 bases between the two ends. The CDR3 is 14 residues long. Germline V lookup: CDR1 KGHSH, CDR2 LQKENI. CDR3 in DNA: TGTGCCAGCTCACCAATAAACGGGGACACTGAAGCTTTCTTT. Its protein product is CASSPINGDTEAFF.

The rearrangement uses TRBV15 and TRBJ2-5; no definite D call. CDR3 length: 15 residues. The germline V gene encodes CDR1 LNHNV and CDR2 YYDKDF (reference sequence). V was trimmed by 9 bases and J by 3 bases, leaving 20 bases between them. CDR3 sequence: CATTHRLGREETQYF. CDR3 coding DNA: TGTGCCACTACCCACCGGCTAGGTCGTGAAGAGACCCAGTACTTC.

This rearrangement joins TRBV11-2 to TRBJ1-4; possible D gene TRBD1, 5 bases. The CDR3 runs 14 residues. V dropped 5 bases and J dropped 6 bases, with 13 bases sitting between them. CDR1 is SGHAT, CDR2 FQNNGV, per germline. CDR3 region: CASSLQALHEKLFF. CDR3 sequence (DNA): TGTGCCAGCAGCCTACAGGCCCTCCATGAAAAACTGTTTTTT.

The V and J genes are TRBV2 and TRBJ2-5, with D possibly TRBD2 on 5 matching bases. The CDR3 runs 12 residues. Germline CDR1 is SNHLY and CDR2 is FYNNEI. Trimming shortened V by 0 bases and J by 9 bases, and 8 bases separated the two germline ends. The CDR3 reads CASSEALEAQYF. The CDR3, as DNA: TGTGCCAGCAGTGAAGCATTGGAGGCCCAGTACTTC.

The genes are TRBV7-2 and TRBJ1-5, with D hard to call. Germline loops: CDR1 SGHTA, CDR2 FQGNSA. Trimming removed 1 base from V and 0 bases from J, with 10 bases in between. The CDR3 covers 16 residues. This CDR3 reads CASSLGPEYSNQPQHF. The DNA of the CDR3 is TGTGCCAGCAGCTTAGGGCCCGAATATAGCAATCAGCCCCAGCATTTT.